These 22 T cell receptor beta chains were all obtained from the same sample, sequenced in a study of cytomegalovirus exposure and HLA in healthy donors. The PCR ran on 60 Vbeta and 13 Jbeta primers. Profiled with immunoSEQ multiplex PCR; TCRdb holds only in-frame clones, not every one. The table records hundreds of thousands of clones, approximately 82% of them present only once. Sequencing was done on a sample of PBMCs. The source is a man aged 18 to 30 in good health and CMV-seronegative.

V usage is TRBV14 and J usage is TRBJ2-7, with TRBD1 as a possible D gene (5 bases). Germline V gene lookup returns CDR1 SGHDN and CDR2 FVKESK. V was shortened by 0 bases and J by 0 bases, with 9 bases between the two germline ends. The CDR3 runs 15 residues. The CDR3 loop reads CASSQEQVSSYEQYF. The CDR3 DNA reads as TGTGCCAGCAGCCAAGAACAGGTTAGCTCCTACGAGCAGTACTTC.

The V and J genes are TRBV7-9 and TRBJ2-5; 8 nucleotides line up with TRBD1. The closer fit of TRBJ2-7 to the DNA end suggests the J call may be wrong. The CDR3 spans 16 residues. Germline V gene sequence: CDR1 SEHNR, CDR2 FQNEAQ (reference sequence). CDR3 residues: CASSLLRDRLAYEQYF. Written as DNA, the CDR3 is TGTGCCAGCAGCTTATTGCGGGACAGGTTAGCCTACGAGCAGTACTTC.

V is TRBV7-3 and J is TRBJ2-3; unclear D gene. Germline CDR1 and CDR2: SGHTA and FQGTGA. The CDR3 length is 12 residues. Trimming removed 3 bases from V and 5 bases from J, with 6 bases in between. In DNA form, the CDR3 reads TGTGCCAGCAGCTTTATCGGAGATACGCAGTATTTT. Protein product: CASSFIGDTQYF. Full variable domain (outside the CDR3, taken from reference TRBV7-3 and TRBJ2-3): GAGVSQTPSNKVTEKGKYVELRCDPISGHTALYWYRQSLGQGPEFLIYFQGTGAADDSGLPNDRFFAVRPEGSVSTLKIQRTERGDSAVYLCASSFIGDTQYFGPGTRLTVL.

V and J are TRBV19 and TRBJ1-3; 9 bases fit TRBD1. The germline CDR1 and CDR2 sequences are LNHDA and SQIVND (reference sequence). J lost 8 bases, V lost 10 bases, and 9 bases had no gene match. This CDR3 has 13 residues. The CDR3 loop reads CATSPGQGYTIYF. DNA of the CDR3: TGTGCCACCTCACCGGGACAGGGATACACCATATATTTT.

The V and J genes are TRBV5-4 and TRBJ2-1; D not certain. The CDR3 length is 14 residues. Germline V gene data show CDR1 as SGHNT and CDR2 as YYREEE (reference sequence). V lost 2 bases, J lost 4 bases, and 10 bases lay in between. The chain's CDR3 is CASSFVTGYNEQFF. CDR3 DNA sequence: TGTGCCAGCAGCTTCGTGACTGGATACAATGAGCAGTTCTTC.

This sequence joins TRBV6-6 and TRBJ1-6, with D unclear. The CDR3 extends over 15 amino acids. Between the trimmed V and J ends, which lost 2 bases and 0 bases, there was a span of 5 bases. Germline CDR1 MNHNY, CDR2 SVGAGI (reference sequence). CDR3 loop: CASSYVSSYNSPLHF. The CDR3 DNA sequence: TGTGCCAGCAGTTACGTCAGCTCCTATAATTCACCCCTCCACTTT.

The chain uses TRBV9 and TRBJ1-1; the D is unclear. V was trimmed by 0 bases and J by 5 bases, leaving 11 bases between them. The CDR3 contains 14 residues. Germline CDR1 SGDLS, CDR2 YYNGEE. In DNA form, the CDR3 reads TGTGCCAGCAGCGTAGCGGCAGCGGGGACTGAAGCTTTCTTT. It encodes CASSVAAAGTEAFF.

J is TRBJ2-7 and V is TRBV19; 8 nucleotides match TRBD1. The junction had 5 bases not matched to a gene; V was cut back by 5 bases and J by 2 bases. CDR1 is LNHDA and CDR2 is SQIVND in the germline V gene (reference sequence). The CDR3 is 14 amino acids. DNA for the CDR3: TGTGCCAGTAGTCCAGGGGGCGACCCCTACGAGCAGTACTTC. Its protein product is CASSPGGDPYEQYF.

As to this clone: Relative to the germline gene, one junction end is altered; a read error may explain this. This sample includes further DNA sequences coding for the same CDR3. The rearrangement links TRBV11-2 to TRBJ2-5; possibly TRBD2 for D (5 bases). The CDR3 totals 13 residues. The germline gives CDR1 SGHAT, CDR2 FQNNGV. CDR3 coding DNA: TGCGCCAGCAGCTGGGAGTTACAAGAGACCCAGTACTTC. It translates to CASSWELQETQYF.

This rearrangement joins TRBV6-1 to TRBJ1-5, with D possibly matching TRBD1 (5 bases). The CDR3 length is 16 residues. Per the germline V gene, CDR1 is MNHNS and CDR2 is SASEGT. V was cut by 3 bases and J by 1 base, with 13 bases left in between. As DNA, the CDR3 is TGTGCCAGCAGTGATCCTGTGGACATAAGCAATCAGCCCCAGCATTTT. Its protein product is CASSDPVDISNQPQHF.

The V and J genes are TRBV2 and TRBJ1-1; 10 nucleotides match TRBD1. The CDR3 sequence is 13 residues long. With 6 bases clipped from V and 4 bases from J, the junction kept 2 bases outside the gene matches. Germline CDR1 reads SNHLY; CDR2 reads FYNNEI. The CDR3 region is CASRTGGGTEAFF. CDR3 DNA sequence: TGTGCCAGCAGGACAGGGGGCGGCACTGAAGCTTTCTTT.

This chain uses TRBV30 with TRBJ2-7; possibly TRBD1 for D (5 bases). CDR1 GTSNPN and CDR2 SVGIG come from the germline V gene (reference sequence). This CDR3 is built from 13 residues. Trimming took off 2 bases at V and 1 base at J, with 9 bases between the two ends. The CDR3 coding sequence is TGTGCCTGGAGTAGCAGGGCGTCCTACGAGCAGTACTTC. It specifies CAWSSRASYEQYF.

The rearrangement joins TRBV29-1 to TRBJ2-7; 8 bases fit TRBD1. The CDR3 runs to 13 residues. The germline gives CDR1 SQVTM, CDR2 ANQGSEA. V lost 5 bases, J lost 2 bases, and 5 bases stayed unmatched. The CDR3 DNA sequence: TGCAGCGTTCGGACAGGGCGCACCTACGAGCAGTACTTC. Translated: CSVRTGRTYEQYF.

The chain links TRBV27 to TRBJ1-5; 7 nucleotides agree with TRBD1. The germline CDR1 and CDR2 sequences are MNHEY and SMNVEV (reference sequence). The CDR3 covers 15 residues. Losses at the gene ends were 4 bases for V and 0 bases for J; bases not matched to a gene: 3. Here the CDR3 DNA reads TGTGCCAGCAGTTATTCAGGGGGTAGCAATCAGCCCCAGCATTTT. This encodes CASSYSGGSNQPQHF.

The rearrangement uses TRBV27 and TRBJ1-6; TRBD1 is a possible D gene (5 bases). Germline V gene sequence: CDR1 MNHEY, CDR2 SMNVEV (reference sequence). There are 13 residues in the CDR3. V was clipped by 5 bases and J by 7 bases, with 9 bases between them. Written as DNA, the CDR3 is TGTGCCAGCAGTAGGGGCAGAAATTCACCCCTCCACTTT. Protein sequence: CASSRGRNSPLHF.

The CDR3 loop is CASSLWPAYGYTF. CDR3 bases: TGTGCCAGCAGCTTGTGGCCCGCCTATGGCTACACCTTC. V is TRBV5-6 and J is TRBJ1-2; D is unclear. This CDR3 is 13 amino acids long. In germline, CDR1 is SGHDT, CDR2 YYEEEE. Trimming shortened V by 1 base and J by 4 bases, and 8 bases separated the two germline ends.

The V gene is TRBV5-5, the J gene TRBJ2-7; TRBD1 matches 10 bases. The V gene end was trimmed by 0 bases and the J gene end by 2 bases; junction bases not matched to a gene: 2. This CDR3 spans 15 amino acids. CDR1 and CDR2 from the germline V gene are SGHKS and YYEKEE (reference sequence). CDR3 DNA: TGTGCCAGCAGCTTGGTAGGGACAGGGGCCTACGAGCAGTACTTC. The encoded protein is CASSLVGTGAYEQYF.

The chain joins TRBV30 to TRBJ2-3, with TRBD2 matching 14 bases. Per germline, CDR1 GTSNPN and CDR2 SVGIG (reference sequence). The CDR3 runs to 15 residues. J was trimmed by 4 bases and V by 5 bases; bases with no gene match: 5. The CDR3 DNA follows: TGTGCCTGGGCCCTGACTAGCGGGAGGGCAGATACGCAGTATTTT. This encodes CAWALTSGRADTQYF.

The rearrangement uses TRBV27 and TRBJ2-3, with no clear D. Trimming removed 5 bases at V and 4 bases at J, with 7 bases between. Germline lookup yields CDR1 MNHEY and CDR2 SMNVEV (reference sequence). CDR3 length equals 12 residues. Written as DNA, the CDR3 is TGTGCCAGCAGTCCTCCAGCAGATACGCAGTATTTT. Protein sequence: CASSPPADTQYF.

The chain uses TRBV18 and TRBJ1-1; D is perhaps TRBD1 (5 bases). Trimming shortened V by 2 bases and J by 4 bases, and 11 bases separated the two germline ends. The germline V gene encodes CDR1 KGHSH and CDR2 LQKENI. This CDR3 comprises 14 residues. CDR3 amino acids: CASSPGGVATEAFF. Here the CDR3 DNA reads TGTGCCAGCTCACCAGGAGGGGTGGCCACTGAAGCTTTCTTT.

The chain recombines TRBV18 with TRBJ2-7; TRBD1 agrees at 7 bases. From germline, CDR1 is KGHSH and CDR2 LQKENI. This CDR3 has 14 amino acids. The J segment lost 3 bases and the V segment lost 4 bases, leaving 6 bases of the junction unmatched. The CDR3 here is CASSRTGGDYEQYF. CDR3 coding DNA: TGTGCCAGCTCACGGACAGGAGGAGACTACGAGCAGTACTTC. Full variable domain (rest looked up from reference TRBV18 and TRBJ2-7): NAGVMQNPRHLVRRRGQEARLRCSPMKGHSHVYWYRQLPEEGLKFMVYLQKENIIDESGMPKERFSAEFPKEGPSILRIQQVVRGDSAAYFCASSRTGGDYEQYFGPGTRLTVT.

This clone was observed a handful of times. CDR3 coding DNA: TGCGCCAGCAGCCGGCCGGGACTTACGAGCTCCTACGAGCAGTACTTC. Its translation: CASSRPGLTSSYEQYF. The rearrangement uses TRBV4-1 and TRBJ2-7; D is perhaps TRBD2 (6 bases). Germline V gene lookup returns CDR1 MGHRA and CDR2 YSYEKL. The V and J ends lost 4 bases and 0 bases respectively, with 16 bases between them. The CDR3 has 16 amino acids.